This TCR beta chain appears in the sequencing data of a study of blood T cell repertoires in COVID-19. Turning to the study itself: Sites across the United States, Italy and Spain contributed samples from acute and convalescent COVID-19. The cDNA or gDNA used as material had been derived from T cells, B-cell-depleted T cells, or PBMCs.

Authors' analysis steps: Cell counts per sample came from amplifying reference gene primers. TCRdb's table, derived via immunoSEQ multiplex PCR, lists solely in-frame clones and lacks some. For V, J and clone size, that table is used; D and trimming come from the DNA. The data contain roughly 100,000 clones, 70% to 90% of them seen just once; the ten biggest clones take up roughly 21%. The germline gives CDR1 SGHNT, CDR2 YYREEE (reference sequence). Trimming removed 4 bases from V and 3 bases from J; junction bases left unmatched: 13. This CDR3 region has 18 residues. V gene TRBV5-4 combines with J gene TRBJ2-2; 9 positions match TRBD2. Material: peripheral blood. This clonotype was sampled from a human donor in a cohort sampled during active COVID-19. CDR3 DNA sequence: TGTGCCAGCAGCCCGGGTCGCTCGAGCGGGAGGTACACCGGGGAGCTGTTTTTT. Its protein product is CASSPGRSSGRYTGELFF.